The table lists the clone carrying this T cell receptor (beta chain) with a few counts. The antigen remains undetermined. These data are taken from a study of early T cells in non-severe SARS-CoV-2 infection. Study-wide points: Anti-spike CD8 specificities were favored by VDJdb matching, whose results missed private and CD4 specificities.

Researchers tagged individual cDNA molecules with unique molecular identifiers. One entry per CDR3 protein results from TCRdb running MiXCR on the 5' RACE reads. The sample lists about 100,000 distinct CDR3 sequences, 13% occurring once. This CDR3 comprises 15 residues. V was shortened by 3 bases and J by 9 bases, with 15 bases between the two germline ends. Germline loops: CDR1 SGHVS, CDR2 FQNEAQ. The V gene is TRBV7-8, the J gene TRBJ1-6, with D hard to call. The sample was whole blood. This receptor was identified in an adult who was a healthcare worker with PCR-confirmed SARS-CoV-2 infection or an uninfected control (not recorded which). CDR3 loop: CASSLPSEGGSPLHF. The DNA of the CDR3 is TGTGCCAGCAGCTTGCCGTCCGAGGGAGGTTCACCCCTCCACTTT.